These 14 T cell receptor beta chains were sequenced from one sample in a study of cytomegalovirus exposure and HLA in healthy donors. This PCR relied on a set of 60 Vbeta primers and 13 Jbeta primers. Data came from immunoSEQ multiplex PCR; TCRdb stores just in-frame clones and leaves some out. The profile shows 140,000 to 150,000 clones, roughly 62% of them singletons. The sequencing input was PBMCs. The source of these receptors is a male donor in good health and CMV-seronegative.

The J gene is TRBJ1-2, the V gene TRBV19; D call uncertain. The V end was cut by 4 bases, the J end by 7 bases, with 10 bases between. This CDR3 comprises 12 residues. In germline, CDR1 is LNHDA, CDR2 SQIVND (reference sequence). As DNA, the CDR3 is TGTGCCAGTAGTAATAGGAAGCGTGGCTACACCTTC. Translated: CASSNRKRGYTF.

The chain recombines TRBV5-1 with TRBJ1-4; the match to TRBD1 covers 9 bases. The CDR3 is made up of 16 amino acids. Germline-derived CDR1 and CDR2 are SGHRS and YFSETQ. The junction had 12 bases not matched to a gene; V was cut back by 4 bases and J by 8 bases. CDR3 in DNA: TGCGCCAGCAGCCGACAGGGGGGAGAGTCTTTCGAAAAACTGTTTTTT. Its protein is CASSRQGGESFEKLFF.

CDR3 DNA: TGTGCCTGGAGTGCTTATAACACCGGGGAGCTGTTTTTT. Translation gives CAWSAYNTGELFF. The chain links TRBV30 to TRBJ2-2; no clear D. The V gene's germline CDR1 is GTSNPN and CDR2 SVGIG (reference sequence). This CDR3 has 13 amino acids. Trimming shortened V by 1 base and J by 2 bases, and 5 bases separated the two germline ends.

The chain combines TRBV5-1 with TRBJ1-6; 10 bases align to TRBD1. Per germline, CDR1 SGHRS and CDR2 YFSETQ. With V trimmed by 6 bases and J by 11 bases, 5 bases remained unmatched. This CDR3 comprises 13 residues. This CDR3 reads CASTPGQGTPLHF. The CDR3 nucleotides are TGCGCCAGCACACCGGGACAGGGGACACCCCTCCACTTT.

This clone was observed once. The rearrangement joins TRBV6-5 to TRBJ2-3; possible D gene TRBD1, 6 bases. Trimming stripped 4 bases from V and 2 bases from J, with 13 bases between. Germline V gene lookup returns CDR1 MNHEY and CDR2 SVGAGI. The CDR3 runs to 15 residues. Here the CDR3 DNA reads TGTGCCAGCAGTTTATTACAGGGTGTCACAGATACGCAGTATTTT. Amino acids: CASSLLQGVTDTQYF.

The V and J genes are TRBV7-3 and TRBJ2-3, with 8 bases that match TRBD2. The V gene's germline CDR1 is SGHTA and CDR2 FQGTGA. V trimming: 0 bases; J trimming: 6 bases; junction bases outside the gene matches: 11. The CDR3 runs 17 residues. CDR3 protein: CASSLTVRGALGDTQYF. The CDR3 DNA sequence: TGTGCCAGCAGCTTAACTGTGCGGGGGGCCCTCGGGGATACGCAGTATTTT.

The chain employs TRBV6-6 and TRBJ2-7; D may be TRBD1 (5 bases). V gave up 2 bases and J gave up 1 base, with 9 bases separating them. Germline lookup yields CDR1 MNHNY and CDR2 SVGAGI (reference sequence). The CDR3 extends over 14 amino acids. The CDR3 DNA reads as TGTGCCAGCAGTTACAGACAGCCTTCCTACGAGCAGTACTTC. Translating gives CASSYRQPSYEQYF.

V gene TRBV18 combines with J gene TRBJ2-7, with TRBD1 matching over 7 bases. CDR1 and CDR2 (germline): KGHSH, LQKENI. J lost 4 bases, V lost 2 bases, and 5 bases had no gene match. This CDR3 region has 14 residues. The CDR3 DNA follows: TGTGCCAGCTCACCAAGACAGGGAGAGTACGAGCAGTACTTC. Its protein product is CASSPRQGEYEQYF.

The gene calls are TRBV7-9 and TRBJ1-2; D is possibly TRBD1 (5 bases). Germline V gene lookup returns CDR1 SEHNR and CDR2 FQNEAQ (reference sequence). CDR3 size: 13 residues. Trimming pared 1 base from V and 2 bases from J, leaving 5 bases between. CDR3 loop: CASSLGQNYGYTF. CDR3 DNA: TGTGCCAGCAGCTTAGGACAGAACTATGGCTACACCTTC.

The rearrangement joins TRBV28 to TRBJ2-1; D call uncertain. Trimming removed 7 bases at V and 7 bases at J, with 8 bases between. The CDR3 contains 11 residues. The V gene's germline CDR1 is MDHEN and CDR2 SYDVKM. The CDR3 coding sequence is TGTGCCAGCACCCCCAGGAATGAGCAGTTCTTC. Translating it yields CASTPRNEQFF.

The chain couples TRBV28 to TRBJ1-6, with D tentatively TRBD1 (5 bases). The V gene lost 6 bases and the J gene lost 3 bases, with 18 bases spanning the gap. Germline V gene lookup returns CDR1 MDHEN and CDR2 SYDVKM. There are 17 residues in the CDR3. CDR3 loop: CASSSGAGSFYNSPLHF. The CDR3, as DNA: TGTGCCAGCAGCTCTGGGGCAGGATCCTTCTATAATTCACCCCTCCACTTT. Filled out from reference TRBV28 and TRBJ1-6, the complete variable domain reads DVKVTQSSRYLVKRTGEKVFLECVQDMDHENMFWYRQDPGLGLRLIYFSYDVKMKEKGDIPEGYSVSREKKERFSLILESASTNQTSMYLCASSSGAGSFYNSPLHFGNGTRLTVT.

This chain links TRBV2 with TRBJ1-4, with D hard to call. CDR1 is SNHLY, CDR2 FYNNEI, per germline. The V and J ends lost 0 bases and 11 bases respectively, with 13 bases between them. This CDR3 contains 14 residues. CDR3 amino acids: CASSEATAVVKLFF. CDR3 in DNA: TGTGCCAGCAGTGAAGCCACCGCAGTGGTGAAACTGTTTTTT.

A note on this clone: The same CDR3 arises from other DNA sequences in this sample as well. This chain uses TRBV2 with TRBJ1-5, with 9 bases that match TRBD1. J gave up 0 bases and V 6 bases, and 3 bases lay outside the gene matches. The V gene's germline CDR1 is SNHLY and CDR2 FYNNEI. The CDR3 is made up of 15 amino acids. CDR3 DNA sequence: TGTGCCAGCAGGGGGGACAGGGCTAGCAATCAGCCCCAGCATTTT. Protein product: CASRGDRASNQPQHF.

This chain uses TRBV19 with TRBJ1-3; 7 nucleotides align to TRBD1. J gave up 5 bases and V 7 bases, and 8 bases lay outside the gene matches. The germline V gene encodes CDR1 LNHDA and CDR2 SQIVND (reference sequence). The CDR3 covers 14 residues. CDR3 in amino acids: CASTKTGRRNTIYF. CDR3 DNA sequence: TGTGCCAGTACAAAGACAGGGCGGAGAAACACCATATATTTT.